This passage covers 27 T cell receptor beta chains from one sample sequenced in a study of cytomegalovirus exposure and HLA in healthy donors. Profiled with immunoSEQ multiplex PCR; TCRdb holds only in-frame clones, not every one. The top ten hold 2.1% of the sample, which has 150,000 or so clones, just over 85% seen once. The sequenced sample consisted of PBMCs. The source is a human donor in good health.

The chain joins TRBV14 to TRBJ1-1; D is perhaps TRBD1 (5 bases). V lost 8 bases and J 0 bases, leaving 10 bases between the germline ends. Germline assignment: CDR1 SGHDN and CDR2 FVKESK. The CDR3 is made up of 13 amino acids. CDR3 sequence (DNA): TGTGCCAGCTCAGACAGTTTGAACACTGAAGCTTTCTTT. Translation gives CASSDSLNTEAFF.

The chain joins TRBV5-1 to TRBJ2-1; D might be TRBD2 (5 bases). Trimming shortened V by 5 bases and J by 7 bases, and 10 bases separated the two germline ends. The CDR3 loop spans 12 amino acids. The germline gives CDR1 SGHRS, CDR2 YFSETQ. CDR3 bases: TGCGCCAGCAGATTCGGGGTTAATGAGCAGTTCTTC. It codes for CASRFGVNEQFF.

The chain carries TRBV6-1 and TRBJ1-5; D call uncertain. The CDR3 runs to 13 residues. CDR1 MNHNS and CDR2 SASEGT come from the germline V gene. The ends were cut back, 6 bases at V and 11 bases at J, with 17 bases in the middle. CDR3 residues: CASSGGFDTTQHF. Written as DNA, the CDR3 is TGTGCCAGCAGCGGTGGTTTTGACACAACCCAGCATTTT.

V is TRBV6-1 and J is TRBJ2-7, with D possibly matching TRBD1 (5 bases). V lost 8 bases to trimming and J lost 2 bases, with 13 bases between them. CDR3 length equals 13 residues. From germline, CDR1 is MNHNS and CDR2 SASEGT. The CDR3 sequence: CASGAKGPYEQYF. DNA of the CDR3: TGTGCCAGCGGGGCGAAGGGCCCCTACGAGCAGTACTTC.

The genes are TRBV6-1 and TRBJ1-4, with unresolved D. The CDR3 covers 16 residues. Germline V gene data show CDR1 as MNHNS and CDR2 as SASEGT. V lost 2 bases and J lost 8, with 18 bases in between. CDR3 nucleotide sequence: TGTGCCAGCAGTGAATCTAGGAGGTCCACCCTGGAAAAACTGTTTTTT. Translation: CASSESRRSTLEKLFF.

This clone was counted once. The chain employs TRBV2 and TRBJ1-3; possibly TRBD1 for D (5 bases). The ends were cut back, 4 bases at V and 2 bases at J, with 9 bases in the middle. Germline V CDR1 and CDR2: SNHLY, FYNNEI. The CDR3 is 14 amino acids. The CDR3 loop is CASSAGGAGNTIYF. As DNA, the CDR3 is TGTGCCAGCAGTGCCGGGGGTGCTGGAAACACCATATATTTT.

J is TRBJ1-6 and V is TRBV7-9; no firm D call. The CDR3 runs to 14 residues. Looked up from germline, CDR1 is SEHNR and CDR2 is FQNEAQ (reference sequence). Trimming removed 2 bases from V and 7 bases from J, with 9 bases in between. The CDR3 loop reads CASSLPGYNSPLHF. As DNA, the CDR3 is TGTGCCAGCAGCTTACCGGGATACAATTCACCCCTCCACTTT.

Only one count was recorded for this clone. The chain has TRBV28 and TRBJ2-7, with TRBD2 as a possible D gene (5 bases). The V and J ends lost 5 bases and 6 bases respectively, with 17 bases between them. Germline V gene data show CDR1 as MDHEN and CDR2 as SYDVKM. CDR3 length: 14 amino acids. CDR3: CASSLAGRYGEQYF. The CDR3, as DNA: TGTGCCAGCAGTCTCGCGGGCCGGTACGGCGAGCAGTACTTC.

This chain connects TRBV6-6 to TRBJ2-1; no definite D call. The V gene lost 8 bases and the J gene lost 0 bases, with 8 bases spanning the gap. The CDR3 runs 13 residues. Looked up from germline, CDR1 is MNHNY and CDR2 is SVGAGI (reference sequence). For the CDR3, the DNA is TGTGCCAGCGAGGCGAGCTCCTACAATGAGCAGTTCTTC. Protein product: CASEASSYNEQFF.

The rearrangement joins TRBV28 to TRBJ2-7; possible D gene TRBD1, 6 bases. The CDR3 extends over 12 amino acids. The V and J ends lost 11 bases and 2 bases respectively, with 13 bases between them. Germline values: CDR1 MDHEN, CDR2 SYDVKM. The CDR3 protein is CAVRGQPYEQYF. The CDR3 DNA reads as TGTGCCGTCCGCGGACAGCCCTACGAGCAGTACTTC. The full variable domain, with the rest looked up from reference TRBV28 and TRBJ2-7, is DVKVTQSSRYLVKRTGEKVFLECVQDMDHENMFWYRQDPGLGLRLIYFSYDVKMKEKGDIPEGYSVSREKKERFSLILESASTNQTSMYLCAVRGQPYEQYFGPGTRLTVT.

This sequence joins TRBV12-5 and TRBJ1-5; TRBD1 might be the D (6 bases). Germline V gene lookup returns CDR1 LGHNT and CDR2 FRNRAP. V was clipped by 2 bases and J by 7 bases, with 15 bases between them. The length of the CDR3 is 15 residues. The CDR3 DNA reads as TGTGCTAGTGGTTTGCTACAAACAGGGTTACAGCCCCAGCATTTT. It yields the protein CASGLLQTGLQPQHF.

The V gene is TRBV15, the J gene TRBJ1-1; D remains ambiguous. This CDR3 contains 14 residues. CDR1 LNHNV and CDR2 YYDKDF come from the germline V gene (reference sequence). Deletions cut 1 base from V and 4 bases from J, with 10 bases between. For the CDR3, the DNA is TGTGCCACCAGCAGAGCGTCGGGTAGCACTGAAGCTTTCTTT. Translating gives CATSRASGSTEAFF.

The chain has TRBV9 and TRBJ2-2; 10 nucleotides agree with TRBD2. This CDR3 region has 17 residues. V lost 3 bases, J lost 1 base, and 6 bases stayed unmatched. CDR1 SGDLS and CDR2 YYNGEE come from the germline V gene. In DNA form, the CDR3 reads TGTGCCAGCAGCGCCTCATGGACTAGCGGGAACACCGGGGAGCTGTTTTTT. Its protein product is CASSASWTSGNTGELFF.

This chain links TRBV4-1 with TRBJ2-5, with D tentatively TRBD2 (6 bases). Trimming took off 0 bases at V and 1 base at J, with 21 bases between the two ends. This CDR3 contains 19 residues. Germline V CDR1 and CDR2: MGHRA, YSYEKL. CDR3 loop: CASSQDGWRSGRLQETQYF. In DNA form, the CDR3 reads TGCGCCAGCAGCCAAGATGGGTGGCGGTCTGGGAGGCTCCAAGAGACCCAGTACTTC.

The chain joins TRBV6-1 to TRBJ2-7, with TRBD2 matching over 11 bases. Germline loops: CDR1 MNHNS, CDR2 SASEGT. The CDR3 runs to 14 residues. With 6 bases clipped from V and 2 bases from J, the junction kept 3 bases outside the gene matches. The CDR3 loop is CASRGTSGAYEQYF. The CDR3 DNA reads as TGTGCCAGCAGGGGGACTAGCGGAGCCTACGAGCAGTACTTC.

Here the CDR3 DNA reads TGTGCCAGCAGCTATAAGGGGCACACTGAAGCTTTCTTT. Translation gives CASSYKGHTEAFF. V usage is TRBV6-1 and J usage is TRBJ1-1; the D gene is possibly TRBD1 (5 bases). The CDR3 totals 13 residues. Trimming took 6 bases from V and 3 from J, leaving 11 bases between them. From germline, CDR1 is MNHNS and CDR2 SASEGT.

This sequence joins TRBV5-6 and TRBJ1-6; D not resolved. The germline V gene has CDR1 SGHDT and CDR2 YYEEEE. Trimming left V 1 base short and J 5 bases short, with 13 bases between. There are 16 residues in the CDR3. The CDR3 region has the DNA TGTGCCAGCAGCTTGTTCGGGAGTACGAATAATTCACCCCTCCACTTT. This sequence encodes CASSLFGSTNNSPLHF.

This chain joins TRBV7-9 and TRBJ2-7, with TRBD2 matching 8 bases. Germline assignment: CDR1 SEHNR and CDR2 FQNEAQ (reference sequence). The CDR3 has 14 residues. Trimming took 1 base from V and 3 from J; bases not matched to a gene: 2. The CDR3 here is CASSLGGGYYEQYF. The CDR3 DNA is TGTGCCAGCAGCTTAGGCGGGGGGTACTACGAGCAGTACTTC. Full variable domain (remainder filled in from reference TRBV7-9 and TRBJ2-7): DTGVSQNPRHKITKRGQNVTFRCDPISEHNRLYWYRQTLGQGPEFLTYFQNEAQLEKSRLLSDRFSAERPKGSFSTLEIQRTEQGDSAMYLCASSLGGGYYEQYFGPGTRLTVT.

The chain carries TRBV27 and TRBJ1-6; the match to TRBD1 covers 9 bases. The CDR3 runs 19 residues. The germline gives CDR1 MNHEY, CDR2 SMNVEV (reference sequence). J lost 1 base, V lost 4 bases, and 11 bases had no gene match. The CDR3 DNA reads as TGTGCCAGCAGTTACCGGAGGACAGGGGATCAATCCTATAATTCACCCCTCCACTTT. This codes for CASSYRRTGDQSYNSPLHF.

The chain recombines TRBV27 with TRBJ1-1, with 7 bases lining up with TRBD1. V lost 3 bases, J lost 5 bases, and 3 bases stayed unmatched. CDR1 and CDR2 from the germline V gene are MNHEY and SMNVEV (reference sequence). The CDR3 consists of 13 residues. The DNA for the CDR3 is TGTGCCAGCAGTTTCAGACAGGGTACTGAAGCTTTCTTT. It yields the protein CASSFRQGTEAFF.

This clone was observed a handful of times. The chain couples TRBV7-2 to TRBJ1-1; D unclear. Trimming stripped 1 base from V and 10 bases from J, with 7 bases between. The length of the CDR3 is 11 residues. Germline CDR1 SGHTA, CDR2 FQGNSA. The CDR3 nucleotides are TGTGCCAGCAGCTTAGGAGGTACAGCTTTCTTT. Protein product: CASSLGGTAFF.

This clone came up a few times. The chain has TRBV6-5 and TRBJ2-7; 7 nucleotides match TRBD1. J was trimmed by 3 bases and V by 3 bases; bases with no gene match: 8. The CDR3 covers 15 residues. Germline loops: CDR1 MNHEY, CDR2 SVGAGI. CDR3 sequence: CASSYETGQLYEQYF. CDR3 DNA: TGTGCCAGCAGTTATGAAACGGGACAGCTCTACGAGCAGTACTTC.

CDR3 sequence reads: CASSLPEPGGMNTEAFF. The CDR3, as DNA: TGTGCCAGCAGCTTACCCGAACCCGGAGGAATGAACACTGAAGCTTTCTTT. The chain is built from TRBV7-9 and TRBJ1-1; the D is unclear. Germline loops: CDR1 SEHNR, CDR2 FQNEAQ (reference sequence). The germline V and J ends were trimmed by 2 bases and 0 bases, with 16 bases remaining between them. The CDR3 runs 17 residues.

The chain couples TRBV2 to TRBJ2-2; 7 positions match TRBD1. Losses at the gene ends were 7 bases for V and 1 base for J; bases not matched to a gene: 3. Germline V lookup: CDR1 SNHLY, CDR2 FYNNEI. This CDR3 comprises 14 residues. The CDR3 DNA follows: TGTGCCAGCAACGACAGGGTGAACACCGGGGAGCTGTTTTTT. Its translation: CASNDRVNTGELFF.

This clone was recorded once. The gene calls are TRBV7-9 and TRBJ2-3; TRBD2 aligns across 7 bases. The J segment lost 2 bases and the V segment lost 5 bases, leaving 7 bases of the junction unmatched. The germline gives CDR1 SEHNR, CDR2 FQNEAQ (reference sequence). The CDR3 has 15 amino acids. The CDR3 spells CASSPTGGHTDTQYF. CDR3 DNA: TGTGCCAGCAGCCCCACGGGAGGTCACACAGATACGCAGTATTTT.

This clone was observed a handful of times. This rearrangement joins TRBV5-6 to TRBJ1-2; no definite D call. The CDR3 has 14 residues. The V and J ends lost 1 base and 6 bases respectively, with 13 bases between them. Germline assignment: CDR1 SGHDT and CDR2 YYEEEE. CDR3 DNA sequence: TGTGCCAGCAGCTTGATTCGCAGGTCGGATGGCTACACCTTC. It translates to CASSLIRRSDGYTF.

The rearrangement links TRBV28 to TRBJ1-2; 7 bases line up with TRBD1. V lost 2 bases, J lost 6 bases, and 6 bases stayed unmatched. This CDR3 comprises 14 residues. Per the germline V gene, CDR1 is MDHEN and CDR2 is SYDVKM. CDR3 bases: TGTGCCAGCAGTTTACAGGGGACAGTTGATGGCTACACCTTC. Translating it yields CASSLQGTVDGYTF.